These 30 T cell receptor beta chains came from one sample sequenced in a study of cytomegalovirus exposure and HLA in healthy donors. A multiplex PCR was run with 60 Vbeta primers and 13 Jbeta primers. This table comes from immunoSEQ multiplex PCR, and its TCRdb copy is limited to in-frame clones, with some not included. Seen here are tens of thousands of clones, more than 75% observed once, and the top ten hold more than 3%. Sequencing was done on a sample of PBMCs. The origin of the receptors is a man aged 18 to 29 in good health and CMV-seronegative.

The chain combines TRBV6-1 with TRBJ1-2; the D gene is possibly TRBD1 (6 bases). This CDR3 is built from 15 residues. CDR1 and CDR2 from the germline V gene are MNHNS and SASEGT. Trimming left V 6 bases short and J 0 bases short, with 14 bases between. This CDR3 is CASRKGGSANYGYTF. The CDR3 DNA sequence: TGTGCCAGCAGGAAAGGGGGTTCAGCTAACTATGGCTACACCTTC.

This clone was observed a handful of times. The chain recombines TRBV7-2 with TRBJ2-5, with unresolved D. Per germline, CDR1 SGHTA and CDR2 FQGNSA. The CDR3 runs 12 residues. V lost 5 bases, J lost 2 bases, and 6 bases lay in between. The CDR3 bases are TGTGCCAGCAGCCCCCCTCAAGAGACCCAGTACTTC. Its protein is CASSPPQETQYF. Complete variable domain (other parts from reference TRBV7-2 and TRBJ2-5): GAGVSQSPSNKVTEKGKDVELRCDPISGHTALYWYRQSLGQGLEFLIYFQGNSAPDKSGLPSDRFSAERTGGSVSTLTIQRTQQEDSAVYLCASSPPQETQYFGPGTRLLVL.

Notes on this clone: This CDR3 is also generated by other DNA sequences in the sample. The chain couples TRBV7-6 to TRBJ2-5; TRBD2 matches 8 bases. The CDR3 runs to 14 residues. CDR1 SGHVS and CDR2 FNYEAQ come from the germline V gene. V lost 0 bases, J lost 4 bases, and 1 base stayed unmatched. The CDR3 nucleotides read TGTGCCAGCAGCTTAGCGGCGGGGGGAGAGACCCAGTACTTC. Translating it yields CASSLAAGGETQYF.

The rearrangement links TRBV4-1 to TRBJ2-5, with 8 bases lining up with TRBD1. V shed 4 bases and J 1 base; nucleotides not matched to a gene: 2. The CDR3 loop spans 14 amino acids. Germline loops: CDR1 MGHRA, CDR2 YSYEKL. CDR3 in DNA: TGCGCCAGCAGCCCTGGGACAGGCCAAGAGACCCAGTACTTC. Its translation: CASSPGTGQETQYF.

This clone showed up just once. The rearrangement uses TRBV6-1 and TRBJ2-5, with 8 nucleotides matching TRBD2. The trim removed 0 bases at V and 0 bases at J, leaving 9 bases unmatched. Germline V gene sequence: CDR1 MNHNS, CDR2 SASEGT. This CDR3 has 18 residues. This CDR3 is CASSEAVVGGAYQETQYF. The CDR3 nucleotides are TGTGCCAGCAGTGAAGCGGTAGTCGGGGGGGCGTACCAAGAGACCCAGTACTTC.

This chain links TRBV7-9 with TRBJ1-3; tentative D call: TRBD1 (5 bases). This CDR3 region has 16 residues. Germline CDR1 is SEHNR and CDR2 is FQNEAQ (reference sequence). With 2 bases removed from V and 0 bases from J, the gap between germline ends came to 11 bases. The CDR3: CASSLTGVRSGNTIYF. The CDR3 nucleotides read TGTGCCAGCAGCTTAACGGGGGTACGCTCTGGAAACACCATATATTTT.

J is TRBJ2-5 and V is TRBV5-4; 11 bases are a match to TRBD2. This CDR3 has 16 residues. V shed 2 bases, J shed 5 bases, and the junction held 8 bases outside the gene matches. CDR1 and CDR2 (germline): SGHNT, YYREEE (reference sequence). This CDR3 is CASSFVAGGPGETQYF. The CDR3 DNA is TGTGCCAGCAGCTTCGTAGCGGGGGGGCCCGGGGAGACCCAGTACTTC.

The chain is built from TRBV10-3 and TRBJ2-7, with 15 bases aligning to TRBD2. The ends lost 6 bases at V and 11 bases at J; junction bases unmatched: 8. Per the germline V gene, CDR1 is ENHRY and CDR2 is SYGVKD. The CDR3 loop spans 14 amino acids. As DNA, the CDR3 is TGTGCCATCAGGGCCGGGACTAGCGGGGGGATGAAGTACGTC. Its protein is CAIRAGTSGGMKYV.

This clone was picked up one time. V and J are TRBV13 and TRBJ1-1; D gene unclear. With 8 bases removed from V and 0 bases from J, the gap between germline ends came to 13 bases. The length of the CDR3 is 14 residues. The germline gives CDR1 PRHDT, CDR2 FYEKMQ (reference sequence). The DNA of the CDR3 is TGTGCCAGCGGGCAGGCGACCTTGAACACTGAAGCTTTCTTT. Translating it yields CASGQATLNTEAFF.

The genes are TRBV28 and TRBJ1-5; maybe TRBD1 (6 bases). Deletions cut 6 bases from V and 2 bases from J, with 23 bases between. The CDR3 sequence is 18 residues long. The germline CDR1 and CDR2 sequences are MDHEN and SYDVKM. The CDR3 DNA is TGTGCCAGCAGCTCGAGAATAAGACAGGCGTTAGGCAATCAGCCCCAGCATTTT. As protein: CASSSRIRQALGNQPQHF.

The chain couples TRBV18 to TRBJ2-5, with 7 bases matching TRBD2. V was clipped by 5 bases and J by 2 bases; unmatched bases: 5. CDR1 and CDR2 (germline): KGHSH, LQKENI. The CDR3 length is 14 residues. The chain's CDR3 is CASSRSGAQETQYF. The CDR3, as DNA: TGTGCCAGCTCAAGAAGCGGGGCTCAAGAGACCCAGTACTTC. The complete variable domain, with remaining parts taken from reference TRBV18 and TRBJ2-5, reads NAGVMQNPRHLVRRRGQEARLRCSPMKGHSHVYWYRQLPEEGLKFMVYLQKENIIDESGMPKERFSAEFPKEGPSILRIQQVVRGDSAAYFCASSRSGAQETQYFGPGTRLLVL.

V gene TRBV4-1 combines with J gene TRBJ2-1; D gene unclear. This CDR3 spans 11 amino acids. V dropped 2 bases and J dropped 9 bases, with 5 bases sitting between them. Germline V gene sequence: CDR1 MGHRA, CDR2 YSYEKL. CDR3 bases: TGCGCCAGCAGCCAAAGCTCTGAGCAGTTCTTC. This codes for CASSQSSEQFF.

This clone was seen only once. The V gene is TRBV6-4, the J gene TRBJ2-2; possibly TRBD2 for D (6 bases). Per the germline V gene, CDR1 is MRHNA and CDR2 is SNTAGT. Trimming shortened V by 2 bases and J by 2 bases, and 9 bases separated the two germline ends. The CDR3 is made up of 15 amino acids. The CDR3: CASSDGGTNTGELFF. CDR3 DNA sequence: TGTGCCAGCAGTGACGGGGGGACCAACACCGGGGAGCTGTTTTTT.

The chain recombines TRBV4-2 with TRBJ2-2; perhaps TRBD1 as D (6 bases). This CDR3 has 15 residues. Germline assignment: CDR1 LGHNA and CDR2 YNFKEQ. V lost 5 bases, J lost 2 bases, and 12 bases lay in between. CDR3 sequence: CASSNTGTNTGELFF. The CDR3 bases are TGTGCCAGCAGCAATACCGGGACAAACACCGGGGAGCTGTTTTTT.

This clone was seen only once. The chain is built from TRBV19 and TRBJ1-4; D is possibly TRBD1 (5 bases). Germline V gives CDR1 LNHDA, CDR2 SQIVND (reference sequence). Trimming stripped 3 bases from V and 8 bases from J, with 13 bases between. The CDR3 runs 14 residues. CDR3 residues: CASSIGHRGEKLFF. DNA for the CDR3: TGTGCCAGTAGTATTGGACACCGGGGGGAAAAACTGTTTTTT.

V gene TRBV12-5 combines with J gene TRBJ2-3, with 7 bases fitting TRBD1. The germline CDR1 and CDR2 sequences are LGHNT and FRNRAP. Germline trimming cut 7 bases from V and 0 bases from J; bases unmatched to any gene: 4. The CDR3 length is 14 residues. The DNA for the CDR3 is TGTGCTAGTGCCCGGGACAGAAGCACAGATACGCAGTATTTT. It is translated as CASARDRSTDTQYF.

The chain couples TRBV19 to TRBJ1-2; TRBD1 might be the D (6 bases). V lost 6 bases and J lost 3, with 11 bases in between. CDR1 LNHDA and CDR2 SQIVND come from the germline V gene (reference sequence). This CDR3 has 13 amino acids. The CDR3 reads CASRQGNHYGYTF. The CDR3 DNA follows: TGTGCCAGTAGACAGGGAAATCACTATGGCTACACCTTC.

The chain employs TRBV18 and TRBJ2-7, with 9 bases lining up with TRBD2. V gave up 3 bases and J gave up 0 bases; unmatched junction bases: 3. There are 15 residues in the CDR3. Germline-derived CDR1 and CDR2 are KGHSH and LQKENI. The CDR3 sequence: CASSPLAGPSYEQYF. CDR3 DNA: TGTGCCAGCTCACCTCTAGCGGGGCCCTCCTACGAGCAGTACTTC.

This clone has more than one count but fewer than ten. The chain has TRBV19 and TRBJ1-1; D not resolved. Germline V CDR1 and CDR2: LNHDA, SQIVND (reference sequence). The CDR3 contains 13 residues. Trimming took 4 bases from V and 0 from J, leaving 6 bases between them. CDR3 nucleotides: TGTGCCAGTAGTAGCAGGTTGAACACTGAAGCTTTCTTT. This encodes CASSSRLNTEAFF.

The chain employs TRBV6-1 and TRBJ1-2; D is undetermined. V lost 3 bases and J 8 bases, leaving 22 bases between the germline ends. This CDR3 has 16 amino acids. Germline V gene lookup returns CDR1 MNHNS and CDR2 SASEGT. The CDR3 bases are TGTGCCAGCAGTGATTGGAGGGAGAGCAGAGTGAAAGGCTACACCTTC. Its protein is CASSDWRESRVKGYTF.

The rearrangement uses TRBV19 and TRBJ2-1; 8 positions agree with TRBD1. CDR1 is LNHDA and CDR2 is SQIVND in the germline V gene (reference sequence). The CDR3 runs 16 residues. After removal of 0 bases from V and 4 bases from J, the junction contained 5 bases not matched to a gene. Here the CDR3 DNA reads TGTGCCAGTAGTATAGAGTTACGGACAGGGTACAATGAGCAGTTCTTC. Translation: CASSIELRTGYNEQFF.

This clone has just a few counts. The chain combines TRBV7-2 with TRBJ2-1; 12 nucleotides agree with TRBD2. The CDR3 spans 16 residues. Looked up from germline, CDR1 is SGHTA and CDR2 is FQGNSA. V lost 1 base, J lost 6 bases, and 4 bases stayed unmatched. The CDR3 is CASSLGLAGGANEQFF. CDR3 bases: TGTGCCAGCAGCTTAGGGCTAGCGGGGGGGGCCAATGAGCAGTTCTTC.

This chain uses TRBV7-9 with TRBJ2-3; TRBD1 is a possible D gene (5 bases). V was trimmed by 5 bases and J by 0 bases, leaving 12 bases between them. The CDR3 has 15 amino acids. Germline V gene data show CDR1 as SEHNR and CDR2 as FQNEAQ (reference sequence). The CDR3 DNA reads as TGTGCCAGCAGCGAGGACACTCCTAGCACAGATACGCAGTATTTT. Translated, it gives CASSEDTPSTDTQYF.

This chain connects TRBV27 to TRBJ2-7, with TRBD1 matching over 8 bases. This CDR3 is built from 15 residues. V was clipped by 3 bases and J by 2 bases; unmatched bases: 6. Germline V CDR1 and CDR2: MNHEY, SMNVEV (reference sequence). The CDR3: CASSFRGTGPYEQYV. CDR3 bases: TGTGCCAGCAGTTTCCGTGGGACAGGCCCCTACGAGCAGTACGTC.

This clone turned up a few times. The rearrangement links TRBV7-2 to TRBJ2-4; D possibly corresponds to TRBD2 (6 bases). The CDR3 consists of 14 residues. V lost 0 bases, J lost 5 bases, and 8 bases lay in between. CDR1 and CDR2 from the germline V gene are SGHTA and FQGNSA. The DNA for the CDR3 is TGTGCCAGCAGCTTAGCCCGCGGGGAAAACATTCAGTACTTC. Translating gives CASSLARGENIQYF.

The genes are TRBV7-8 and TRBJ2-2; TRBD1 matches at 10 bases. Trimming removed 5 bases from V and 3 bases from J; junction bases left unmatched: 9. This CDR3 has 17 residues. Germline loops: CDR1 SGHVS, CDR2 FQNEAQ. The CDR3 DNA is TGTGCCAGCAGCCCGTCCCGGGACAGGGGCGACACCGGGGAGCTGTTTTTT. Its protein product is CASSPSRDRGDTGELFF.

This chain connects TRBV6-4 to TRBJ1-1, with 11 nucleotides matching TRBD1. The CDR3 totals 13 residues. With V trimmed by 4 bases and J by 8 bases, 3 bases remained unmatched. Germline V gene sequence: CDR1 MRHNA, CDR2 SNTAGT. CDR3 sequence: CASSAGQGAEAFF. DNA of the CDR3: TGTGCCAGCAGTGCAGGACAGGGGGCCGAAGCTTTCTTT.

This chain connects TRBV9 to TRBJ1-1, with D tentatively TRBD1 (5 bases). V lost 4 bases, J lost 0 bases, and 10 bases lay in between. The CDR3 consists of 14 residues. Germline V lookup: CDR1 SGDLS, CDR2 YYNGEE. The chain's CDR3 is CASSPKGMNTEAFF. The CDR3 nucleotides are TGTGCCAGCAGCCCGAAGGGGATGAACACTGAAGCTTTCTTT. The full variable domain, its missing parts supplied by reference TRBV9 and TRBJ1-1, is DSGVTQTPKHLITATGQRVTLRCSPRSGDLSVYWYQQSLDQGLQFLIQYYNGEERAKGNILERFSAQQFPDLHSELNLSSLELGDSALYFCASSPKGMNTEAFFGQGTRLTVV.

The CDR3 DNA follows: TGCGCCAGCAGATCCGGGTCCGGAACTAATGAAAAACTGTTTTTT. This translates into CASRSGSGTNEKLFF. The rearrangement links TRBV5-1 to TRBJ1-4; no clear D. The CDR3 has 15 amino acids. The V end was cut by 5 bases, the J end by 1 base, with 12 bases between. Germline CDR1 is SGHRS and CDR2 is YFSETQ.

J is TRBJ1-2 and V is TRBV15, with D possibly being TRBD1 (6 bases). CDR3 length equals 15 residues. Germline CDR1 reads LNHNV; CDR2 reads YYDKDF (reference sequence). Trimming removed 0 bases at V and 8 bases at J, with 16 bases between. CDR3 sequence (DNA): TGTGCCACCAGCAGAGATTCTTGGGACATAGGCGGCTACACCTTC. Its protein product is CATSRDSWDIGGYTF.